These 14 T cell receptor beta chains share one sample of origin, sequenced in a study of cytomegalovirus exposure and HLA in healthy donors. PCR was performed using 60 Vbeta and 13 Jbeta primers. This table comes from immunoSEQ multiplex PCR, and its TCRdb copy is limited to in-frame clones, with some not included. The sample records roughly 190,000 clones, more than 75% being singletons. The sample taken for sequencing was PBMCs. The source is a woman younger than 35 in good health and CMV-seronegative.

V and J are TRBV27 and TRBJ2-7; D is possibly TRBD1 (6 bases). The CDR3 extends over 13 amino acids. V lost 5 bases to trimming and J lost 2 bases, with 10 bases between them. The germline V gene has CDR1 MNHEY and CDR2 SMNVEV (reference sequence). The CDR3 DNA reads TGTGCCAGCAGTATACAGGGTCCCTACGAGCAGTACTTC. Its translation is CASSIQGPYEQYF.

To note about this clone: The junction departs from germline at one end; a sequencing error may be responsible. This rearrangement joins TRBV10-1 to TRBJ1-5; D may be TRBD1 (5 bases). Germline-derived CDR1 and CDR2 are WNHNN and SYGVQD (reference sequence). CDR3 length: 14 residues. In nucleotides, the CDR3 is TGCGCCAGCAGCGAGTCGGGGCTTTATCAGCCCCAGCATTTT. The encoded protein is CASSESGLYQPQHF.

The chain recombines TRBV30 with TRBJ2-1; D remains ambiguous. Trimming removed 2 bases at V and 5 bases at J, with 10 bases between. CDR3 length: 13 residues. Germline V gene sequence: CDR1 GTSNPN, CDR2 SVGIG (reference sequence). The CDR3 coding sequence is TGTGCCTGGAGTCTCGTACTGAACAATGAGCAGTTCTTC. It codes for CAWSLVLNNEQFF.

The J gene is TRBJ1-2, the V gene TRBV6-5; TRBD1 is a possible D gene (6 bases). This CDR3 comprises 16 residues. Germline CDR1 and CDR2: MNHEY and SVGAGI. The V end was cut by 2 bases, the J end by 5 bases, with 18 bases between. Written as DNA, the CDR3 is TGTGCCAGCAGTTACACCCGACAGGTGAGCCTTTATGGCTACACCTTC. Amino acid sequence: CASSYTRQVSLYGYTF.

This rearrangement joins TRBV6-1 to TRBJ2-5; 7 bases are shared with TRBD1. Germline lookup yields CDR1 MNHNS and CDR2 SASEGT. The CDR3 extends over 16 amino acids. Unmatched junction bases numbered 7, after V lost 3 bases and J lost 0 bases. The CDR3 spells CASSDEGQSYQETQYF. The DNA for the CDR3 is TGTGCCAGCAGTGATGAGGGACAGTCGTACCAAGAGACCCAGTACTTC.

In nucleotides, the CDR3 is TGTGCCAGCAGCTTGGACAGGGCCGTAATATTAAACTATGGCTACACCTTC. Residues: CASSLDRAVILNYGYTF. The chain links TRBV5-5 to TRBJ1-2; possible D gene TRBD1, 6 bases. Trimming cost V 0 bases and J 2 bases, with 17 bases left between them. From germline, CDR1 is SGHKS and CDR2 YYEKEE (reference sequence). The CDR3 has 17 residues.

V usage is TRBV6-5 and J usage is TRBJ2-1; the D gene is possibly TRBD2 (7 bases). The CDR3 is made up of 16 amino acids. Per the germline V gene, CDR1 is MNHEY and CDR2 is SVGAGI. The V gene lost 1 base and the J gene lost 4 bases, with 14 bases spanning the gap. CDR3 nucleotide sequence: TGTGCCAGCAGTTACTTCGGGCGGGGGCCGTACAATGAGCAGTTCTTC. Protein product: CASSYFGRGPYNEQFF.

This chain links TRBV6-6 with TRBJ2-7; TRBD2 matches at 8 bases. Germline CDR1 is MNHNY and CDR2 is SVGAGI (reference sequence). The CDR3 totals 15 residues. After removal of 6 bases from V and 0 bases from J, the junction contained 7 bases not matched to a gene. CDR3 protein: CASRSSGGLSYEQYF. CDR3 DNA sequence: TGTGCCAGCAGATCGAGCGGGGGCCTCTCCTACGAGCAGTACTTC.

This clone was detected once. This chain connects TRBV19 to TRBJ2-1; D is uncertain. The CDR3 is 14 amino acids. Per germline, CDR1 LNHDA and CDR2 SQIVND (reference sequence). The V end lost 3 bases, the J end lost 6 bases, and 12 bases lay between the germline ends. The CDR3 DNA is TGTGCCAGTAGTATCGAGGCCGGGTTCAATGAGCAGTTCTTC. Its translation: CASSIEAGFNEQFF. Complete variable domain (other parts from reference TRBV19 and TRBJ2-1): DGGITQSPKYLFRKEGQNVTLSCEQNLNHDAMYWYRQDPGQGLRLIYYSQIVNDFQKGDIAEGYSVSREKKESFPLTVTSAQKNPTAFYLCASSIEAGFNEQFFGPGTRLTVL.

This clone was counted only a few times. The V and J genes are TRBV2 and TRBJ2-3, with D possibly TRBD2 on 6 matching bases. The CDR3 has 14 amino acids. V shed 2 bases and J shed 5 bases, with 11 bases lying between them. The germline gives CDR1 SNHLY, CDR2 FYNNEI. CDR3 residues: CASSELARGDTQYF. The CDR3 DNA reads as TGTGCCAGCAGTGAACTAGCGCGAGGAGATACGCAGTATTTT.

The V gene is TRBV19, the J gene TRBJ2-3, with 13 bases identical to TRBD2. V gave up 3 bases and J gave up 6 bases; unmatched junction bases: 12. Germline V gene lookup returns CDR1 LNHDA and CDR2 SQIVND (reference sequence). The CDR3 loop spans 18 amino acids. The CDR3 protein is CASSMLSSGLAGLDTQYF. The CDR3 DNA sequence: TGTGCCAGTAGTATGCTATCCTCGGGACTAGCGGGACTTGATACGCAGTATTTT. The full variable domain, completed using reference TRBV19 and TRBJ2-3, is DGGITQSPKYLFRKEGQNVTLSCEQNLNHDAMYWYRQDPGQGLRLIYYSQIVNDFQKGDIAEGYSVSREKKESFPLTVTSAQKNPTAFYLCASSMLSSGLAGLDTQYFGPGTRLTVL.

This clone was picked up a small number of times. This chain's CDR3 is CASSLEGLYEQYF. As DNA, the CDR3 is TGTGCCAGCAGCCTAGAGGGACTCTACGAGCAGTACTTC. The chain employs TRBV6-6 and TRBJ2-7; the D gene is possibly TRBD2 (6 bases). The CDR3 loop spans 13 amino acids. In germline, CDR1 is MNHNY, CDR2 SVGAGI (reference sequence). Trimming removed 6 bases from V and 3 bases from J, with 12 bases in between.

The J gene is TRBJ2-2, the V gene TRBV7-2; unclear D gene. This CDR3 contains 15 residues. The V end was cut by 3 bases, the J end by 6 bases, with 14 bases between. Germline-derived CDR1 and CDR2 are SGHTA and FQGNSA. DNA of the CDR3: TGTGCCAGCAGCTTTTACGTCGGTGTGGCCGGGGAGCTGTTTTTT. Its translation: CASSFYVGVAGELFF.

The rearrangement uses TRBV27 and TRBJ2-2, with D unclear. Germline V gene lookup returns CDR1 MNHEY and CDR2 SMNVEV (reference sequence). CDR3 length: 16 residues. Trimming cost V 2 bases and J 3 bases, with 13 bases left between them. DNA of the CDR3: TGTGCCAGCAGTTTAGGGCCCAGCTGGGACACCGGGGAGCTGTTTTTT. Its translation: CASSLGPSWDTGELFF.